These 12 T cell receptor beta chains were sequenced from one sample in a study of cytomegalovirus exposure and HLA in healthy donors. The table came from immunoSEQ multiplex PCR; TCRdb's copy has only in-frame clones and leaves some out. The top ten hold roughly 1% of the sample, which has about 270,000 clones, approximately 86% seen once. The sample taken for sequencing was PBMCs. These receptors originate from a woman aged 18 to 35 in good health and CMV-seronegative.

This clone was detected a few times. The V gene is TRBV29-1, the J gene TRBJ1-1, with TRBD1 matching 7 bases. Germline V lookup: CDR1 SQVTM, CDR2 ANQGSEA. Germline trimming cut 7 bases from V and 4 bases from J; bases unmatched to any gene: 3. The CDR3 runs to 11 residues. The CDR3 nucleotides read TGCAGCGGAGACAGGGTCACTGAAGCTTTCTTT. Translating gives CSGDRVTEAFF. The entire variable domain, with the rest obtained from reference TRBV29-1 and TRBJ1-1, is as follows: SAVISQKPSRDICQRGTSLTIQCQVDSQVTMMFWYRQQPGQSLTLIATANQGSEATYESGFVIDKFPISRPNLTFSTLTVSNMSPEDSSIYLCSGDRVTEAFFGQGTRLTVV.

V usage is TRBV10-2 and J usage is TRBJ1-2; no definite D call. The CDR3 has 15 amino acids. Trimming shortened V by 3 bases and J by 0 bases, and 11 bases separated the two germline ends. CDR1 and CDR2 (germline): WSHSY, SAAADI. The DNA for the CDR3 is TGCGCCAGCAGTGATGGGAGCCCGACTAACTATGGCTACACCTTC. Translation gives CASSDGSPTNYGYTF.

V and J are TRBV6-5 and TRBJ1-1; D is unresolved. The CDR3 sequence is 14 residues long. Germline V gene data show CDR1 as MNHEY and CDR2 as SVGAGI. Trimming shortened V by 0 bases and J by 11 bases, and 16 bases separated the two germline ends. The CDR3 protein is CASSYSALRVAAFF. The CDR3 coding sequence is TGTGCCAGCAGTTACTCGGCCCTCCGGGTTGCGGCTTTCTTT.

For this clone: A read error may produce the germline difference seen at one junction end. The CDR3 DNA reads as TGTGCCAGCTCACGGAGGGACTACGGCGGGTTGTCCTTC. Translating gives CASSRRDYGGLSF. The J gene is TRBJ2-7, the V gene TRBV18; 7 nucleotides line up with TRBD2. CDR1 is KGHSH, CDR2 LQKENI, per germline. This CDR3 has 13 residues.

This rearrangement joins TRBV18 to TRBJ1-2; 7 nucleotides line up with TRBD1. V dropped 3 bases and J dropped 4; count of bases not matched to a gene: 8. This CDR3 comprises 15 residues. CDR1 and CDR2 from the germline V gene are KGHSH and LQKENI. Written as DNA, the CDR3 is TGTGCCAGCTCACCCTCGTGGGACAGCTCCTATGGCTACACCTTC. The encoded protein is CASSPSWDSSYGYTF.

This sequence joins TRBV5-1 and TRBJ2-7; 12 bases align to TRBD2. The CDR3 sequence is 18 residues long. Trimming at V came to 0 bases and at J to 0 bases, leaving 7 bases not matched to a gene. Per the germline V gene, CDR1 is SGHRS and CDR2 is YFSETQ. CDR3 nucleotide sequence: TGCGCCAGCAGCTTGGCCGTGCTAGCGGGGGGGAGCTCCTACGAGCAGTACTTC. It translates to CASSLAVLAGGSSYEQYF.

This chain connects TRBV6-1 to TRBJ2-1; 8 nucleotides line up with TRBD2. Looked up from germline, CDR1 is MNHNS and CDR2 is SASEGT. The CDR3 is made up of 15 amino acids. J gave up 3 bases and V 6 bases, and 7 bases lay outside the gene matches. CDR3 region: CASRDPTSGYNEQFF. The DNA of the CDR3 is TGTGCCAGCAGAGACCCAACTAGCGGCTACAATGAGCAGTTCTTC.

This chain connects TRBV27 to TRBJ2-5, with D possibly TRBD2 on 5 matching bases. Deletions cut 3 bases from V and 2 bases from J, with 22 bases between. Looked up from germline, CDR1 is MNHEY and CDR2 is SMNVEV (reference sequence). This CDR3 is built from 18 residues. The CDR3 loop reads CASSLGGSGYLPQETQYF. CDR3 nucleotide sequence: TGTGCCAGCAGTTTGGGTGGTTCGGGGTATCTCCCACAAGAGACCCAGTACTTC.

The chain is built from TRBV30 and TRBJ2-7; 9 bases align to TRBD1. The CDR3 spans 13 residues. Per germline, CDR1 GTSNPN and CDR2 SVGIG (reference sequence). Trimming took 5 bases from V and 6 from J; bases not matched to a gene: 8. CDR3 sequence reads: CAWRRTGASEQYF. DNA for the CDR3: TGTGCCTGGCGAAGGACAGGGGCGAGCGAGCAGTACTTC.

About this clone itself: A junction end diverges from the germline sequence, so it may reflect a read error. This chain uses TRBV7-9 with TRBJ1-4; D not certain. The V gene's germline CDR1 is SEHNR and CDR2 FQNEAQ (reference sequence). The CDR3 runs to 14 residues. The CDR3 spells CASSLGSSHDPKIF. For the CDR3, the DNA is TGTGCCAGCAGCTTAGGTAGCAGCCATGACCCTAAAATTTTT.

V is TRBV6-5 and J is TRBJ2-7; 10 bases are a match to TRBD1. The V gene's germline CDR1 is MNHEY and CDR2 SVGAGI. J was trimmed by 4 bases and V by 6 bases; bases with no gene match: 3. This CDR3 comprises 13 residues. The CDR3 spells CASRTGGEYEQYF. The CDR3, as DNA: TGTGCCAGCAGGACAGGGGGCGAGTACGAGCAGTACTTC.

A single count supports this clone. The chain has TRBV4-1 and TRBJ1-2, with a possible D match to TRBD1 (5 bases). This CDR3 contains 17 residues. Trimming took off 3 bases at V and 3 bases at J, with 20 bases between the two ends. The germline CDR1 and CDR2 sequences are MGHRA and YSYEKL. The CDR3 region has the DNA TGCGCCAGCAGCCAGGAACCTCAGGGCAGCCTATACTATGGCTACACCTTC. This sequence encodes CASSQEPQGSLYYGYTF.